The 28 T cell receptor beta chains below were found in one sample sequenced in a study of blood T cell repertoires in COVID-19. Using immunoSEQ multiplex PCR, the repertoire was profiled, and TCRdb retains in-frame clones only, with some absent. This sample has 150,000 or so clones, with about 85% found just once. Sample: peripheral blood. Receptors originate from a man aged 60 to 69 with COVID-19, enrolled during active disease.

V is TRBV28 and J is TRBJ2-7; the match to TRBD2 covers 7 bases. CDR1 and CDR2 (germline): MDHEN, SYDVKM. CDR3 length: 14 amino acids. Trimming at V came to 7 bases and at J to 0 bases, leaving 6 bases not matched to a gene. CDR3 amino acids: CASKTGGTSYEQYF. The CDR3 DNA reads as TGTGCCAGCAAGACCGGGGGGACCTCCTACGAGCAGTACTTC.

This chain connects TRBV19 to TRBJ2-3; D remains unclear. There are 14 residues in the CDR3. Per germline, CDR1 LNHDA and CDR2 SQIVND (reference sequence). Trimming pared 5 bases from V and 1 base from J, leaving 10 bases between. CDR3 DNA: TGTGCCAGTAGTCGTATGGCGGGCACAGATACGCAGTATTTT. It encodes CASSRMAGTDTQYF.

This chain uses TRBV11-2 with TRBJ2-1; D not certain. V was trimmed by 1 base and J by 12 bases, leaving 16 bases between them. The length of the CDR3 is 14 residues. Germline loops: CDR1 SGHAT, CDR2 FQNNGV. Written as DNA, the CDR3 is TGTGCCAGCAGCTTAGCCGGGTACCTAATGGGGCAGTTCTTC. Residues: CASSLAGYLMGQFF. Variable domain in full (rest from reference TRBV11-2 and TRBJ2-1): EAGVAQSPRYKIIEKRQSVAFWCNPISGHATLYWYQQILGQGPKLLIQFQNNGVVDDSQLPKDRFSAERLKGVDSTLKIQPAKLEDSAVYLCASSLAGYLMGQFFGPGTRLTVL.

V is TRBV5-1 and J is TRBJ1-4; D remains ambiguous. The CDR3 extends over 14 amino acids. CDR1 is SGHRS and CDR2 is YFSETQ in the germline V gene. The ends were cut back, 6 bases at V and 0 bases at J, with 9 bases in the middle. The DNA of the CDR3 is TGCGCCAGCATCAACAGAGCAACTAATGAAAAACTGTTTTTT. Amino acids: CASINRATNEKLFF.

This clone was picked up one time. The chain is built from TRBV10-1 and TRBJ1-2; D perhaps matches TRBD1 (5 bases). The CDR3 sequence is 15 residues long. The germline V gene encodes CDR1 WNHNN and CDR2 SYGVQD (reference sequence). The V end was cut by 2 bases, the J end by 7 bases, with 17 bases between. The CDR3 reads CASSEIPGLKTGYTF. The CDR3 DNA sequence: TGCGCCAGCAGTGAGATTCCAGGGTTGAAGACTGGCTACACCTTC.

The CDR3: CASSWAGGTEAFF. Here the CDR3 DNA reads TGTGCCAGCAGCTGGGCAGGGGGCACTGAAGCTTTCTTT. The chain joins TRBV5-5 to TRBJ1-1; 7 bases map to TRBD1. CDR1 and CDR2 from the germline V gene are SGHKS and YYEKEE (reference sequence). V was clipped by 3 bases and J by 4 bases; unmatched bases: 3. The CDR3 spans 13 residues.

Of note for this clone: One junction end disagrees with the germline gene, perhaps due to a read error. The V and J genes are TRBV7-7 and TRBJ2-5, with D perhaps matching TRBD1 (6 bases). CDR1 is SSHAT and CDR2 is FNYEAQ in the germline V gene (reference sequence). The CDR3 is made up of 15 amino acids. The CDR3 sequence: CASSLVGHPGETQYF. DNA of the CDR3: TGTGCTAGCAGCTTAGTGGGACATCCAGGAGAGACCCAGTACTTC.

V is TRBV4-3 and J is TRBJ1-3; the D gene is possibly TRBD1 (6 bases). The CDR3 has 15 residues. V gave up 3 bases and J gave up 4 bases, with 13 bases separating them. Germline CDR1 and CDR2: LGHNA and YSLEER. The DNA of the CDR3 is TGCGCCAGCAGCCAGGGGGGGGCTGCAGGAAACACCATATATTTT. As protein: CASSQGGAAGNTIYF.

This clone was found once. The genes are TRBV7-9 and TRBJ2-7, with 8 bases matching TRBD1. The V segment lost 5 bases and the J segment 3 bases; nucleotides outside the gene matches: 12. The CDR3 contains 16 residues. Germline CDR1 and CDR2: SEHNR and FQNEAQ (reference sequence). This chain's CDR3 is CASSRATGQVYYEQYF. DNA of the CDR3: TGTGCCAGCAGCCGCGCCACGGGACAGGTATACTACGAGCAGTACTTC.

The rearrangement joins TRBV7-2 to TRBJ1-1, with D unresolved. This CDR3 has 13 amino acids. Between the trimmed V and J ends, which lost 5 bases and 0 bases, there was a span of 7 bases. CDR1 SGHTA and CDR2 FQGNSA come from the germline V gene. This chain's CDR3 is CASSITMNTEAFF. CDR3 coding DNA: TGTGCCAGCAGCATAACAATGAACACTGAAGCTTTCTTT.

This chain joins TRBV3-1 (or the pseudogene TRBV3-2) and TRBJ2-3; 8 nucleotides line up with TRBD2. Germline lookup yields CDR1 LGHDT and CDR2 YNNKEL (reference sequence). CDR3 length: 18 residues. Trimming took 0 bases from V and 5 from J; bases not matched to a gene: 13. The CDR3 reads CASSQESGGRSSGDTQYF. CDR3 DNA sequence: TGTGCCAGCAGCCAAGAGTCGGGAGGGCGGTCGTCCGGAGATACGCAGTATTTT.

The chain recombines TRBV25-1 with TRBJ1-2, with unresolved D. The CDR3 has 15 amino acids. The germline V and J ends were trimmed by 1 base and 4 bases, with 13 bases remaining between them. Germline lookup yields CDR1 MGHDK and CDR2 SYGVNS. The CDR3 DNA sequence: TGTGCCAGCAGTGAATTTGAGAATTCTGGCTATGGCTACACCTTC. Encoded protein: CASSEFENSGYGYTF.

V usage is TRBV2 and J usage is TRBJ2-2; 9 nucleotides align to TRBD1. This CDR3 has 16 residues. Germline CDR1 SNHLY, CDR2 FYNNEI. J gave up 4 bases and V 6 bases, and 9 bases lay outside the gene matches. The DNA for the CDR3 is TGTGCCAGCAGCAGAGAGAGGACAGGGGTCACCGGGGAGCTGTTTTTT. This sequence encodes CASSRERTGVTGELFF.

CDR3 nucleotides: TGTGCCAGTAGTACCAGACTAGCTGCCTACGAGCAGTACTTC. Protein sequence: CASSTRLAAYEQYF. V gene TRBV19 combines with J gene TRBJ2-7, with TRBD2 matching over 7 bases. The germline V gene encodes CDR1 LNHDA and CDR2 SQIVND (reference sequence). V shed 4 bases, J shed 2 bases, and the junction held 5 bases outside the gene matches. The CDR3 spans 14 residues.

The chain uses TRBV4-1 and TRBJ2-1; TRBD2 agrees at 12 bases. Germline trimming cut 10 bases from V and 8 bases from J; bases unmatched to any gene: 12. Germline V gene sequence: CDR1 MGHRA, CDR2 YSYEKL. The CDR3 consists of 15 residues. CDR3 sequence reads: CATRITSGRMDEQFF. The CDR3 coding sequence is TGCGCCACGCGAATTACTAGCGGGAGGATGGATGAGCAGTTCTTC.

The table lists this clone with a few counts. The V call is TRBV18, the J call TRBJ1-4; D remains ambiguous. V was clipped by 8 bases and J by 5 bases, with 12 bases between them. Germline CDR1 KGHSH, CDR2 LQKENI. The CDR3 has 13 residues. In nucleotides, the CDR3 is TGTGCCAGCGCGGACGGGATAAATGAAAAACTGTTTTTT. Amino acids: CASADGINEKLFF.

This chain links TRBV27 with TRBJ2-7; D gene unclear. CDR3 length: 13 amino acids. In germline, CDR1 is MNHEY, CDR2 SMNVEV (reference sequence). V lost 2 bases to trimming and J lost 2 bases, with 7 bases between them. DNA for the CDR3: TGTGCCAGCAGTTTAACACATACCTACGAGCAGTACTTC. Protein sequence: CASSLTHTYEQYF.

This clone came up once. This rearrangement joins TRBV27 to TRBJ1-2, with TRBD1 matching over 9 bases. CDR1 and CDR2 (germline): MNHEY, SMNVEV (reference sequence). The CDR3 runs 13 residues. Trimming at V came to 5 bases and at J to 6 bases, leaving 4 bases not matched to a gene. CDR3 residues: CASSPGTGHGYTF. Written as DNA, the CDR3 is TGTGCCAGCAGTCCCGGGACAGGGCATGGCTACACCTTC.

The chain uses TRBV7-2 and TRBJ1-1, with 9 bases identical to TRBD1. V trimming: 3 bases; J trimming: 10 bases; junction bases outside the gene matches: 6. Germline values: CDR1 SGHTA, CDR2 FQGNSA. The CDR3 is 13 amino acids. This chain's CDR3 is CASSFLQGAAAFF. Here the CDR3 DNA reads TGTGCCAGCAGCTTCCTACAGGGGGCTGCAGCTTTCTTT. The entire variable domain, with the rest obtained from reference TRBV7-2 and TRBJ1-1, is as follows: GAGVSQSPSNKVTEKGKDVELRCDPISGHTALYWYRQSLGQGLEFLIYFQGNSAPDKSGLPSDRFSAERTGGSVSTLTIQRTQQEDSAVYLCASSFLQGAAAFFGQGTRLTVV.

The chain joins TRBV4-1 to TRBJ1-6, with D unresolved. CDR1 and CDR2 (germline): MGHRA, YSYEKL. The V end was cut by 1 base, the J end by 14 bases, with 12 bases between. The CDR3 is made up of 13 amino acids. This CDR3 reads CASSQVTFLALHF. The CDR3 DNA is TGCGCCAGCAGCCAAGTGACTTTTTTGGCCCTCCACTTT.

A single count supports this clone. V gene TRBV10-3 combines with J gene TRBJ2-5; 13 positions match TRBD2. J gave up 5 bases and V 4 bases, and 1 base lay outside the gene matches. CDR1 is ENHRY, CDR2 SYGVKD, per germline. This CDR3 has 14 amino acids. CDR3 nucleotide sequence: TGTGCCATCAGTGGGACTAGCGGGGGCGAGACCCAGTACTTC. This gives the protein CAISGTSGGETQYF.

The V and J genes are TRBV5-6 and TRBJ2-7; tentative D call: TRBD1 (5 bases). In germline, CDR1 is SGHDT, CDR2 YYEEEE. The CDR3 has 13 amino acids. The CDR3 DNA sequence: TGTGCCAGCAGCAGGGGATCTGTCGGTCCTACGAGCGTC. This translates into CASSRGSVGPTSV.

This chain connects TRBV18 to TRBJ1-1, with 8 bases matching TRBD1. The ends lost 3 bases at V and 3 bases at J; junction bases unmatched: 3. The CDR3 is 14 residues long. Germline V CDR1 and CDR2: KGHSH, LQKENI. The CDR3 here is CASSPGRGHTEAFF. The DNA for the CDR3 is TGTGCCAGCTCACCGGGCAGGGGGCACACTGAAGCTTTCTTT.

DNA of the CDR3: TGTGCCAGCAGCGCCGCGGGCGATAGCACAGATACGCAGTATTTT. Translating gives CASSAAGDSTDTQYF. The chain couples TRBV9 to TRBJ2-3; D possibly corresponds to TRBD2 (5 bases). V gave up 3 bases and J gave up 0 bases, with 11 bases separating them. The CDR3 is 15 residues long. Germline lookup yields CDR1 SGDLS and CDR2 YYNGEE.

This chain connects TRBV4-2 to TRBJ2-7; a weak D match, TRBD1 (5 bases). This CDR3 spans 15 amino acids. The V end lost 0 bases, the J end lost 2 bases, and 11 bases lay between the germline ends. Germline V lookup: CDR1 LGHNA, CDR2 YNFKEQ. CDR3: CASSQDLGAAYEQYF. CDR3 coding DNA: TGTGCCAGCAGCCAAGATCTTGGGGCAGCCTACGAGCAGTACTTC.

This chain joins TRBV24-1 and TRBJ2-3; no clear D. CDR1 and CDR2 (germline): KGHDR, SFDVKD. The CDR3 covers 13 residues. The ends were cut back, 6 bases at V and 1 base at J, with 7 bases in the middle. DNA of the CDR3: TGTGCCACCAGTAGTACTGGCACAGATACGCAGTATTTT. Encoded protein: CATSSTGTDTQYF.

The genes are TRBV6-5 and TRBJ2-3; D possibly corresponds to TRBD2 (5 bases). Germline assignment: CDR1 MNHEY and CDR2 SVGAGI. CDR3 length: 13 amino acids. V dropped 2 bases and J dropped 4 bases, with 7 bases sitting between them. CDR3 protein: CASSYRRSDTQYF. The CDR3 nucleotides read TGTGCCAGCAGTTACCGGAGGTCAGATACGCAGTATTTT.

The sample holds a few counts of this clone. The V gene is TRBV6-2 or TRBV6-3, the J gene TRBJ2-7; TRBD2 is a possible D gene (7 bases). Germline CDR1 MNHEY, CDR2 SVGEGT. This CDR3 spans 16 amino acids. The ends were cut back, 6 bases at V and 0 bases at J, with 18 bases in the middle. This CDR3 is CASSNGLDRNSYEQYF. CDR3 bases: TGTGCCAGCAGCAACGGACTAGACAGGAACTCCTACGAGCAGTACTTC.